This passage covers 26 T cell receptor beta chains from one sample sequenced in a study of blood T cell repertoires in COVID-19 (dated by TCRdb to about 2020). Libraries were constructed by the immunoSEQ multiplex PCR assay. What TCRdb holds here is the immuneACCESS table cut down to in-frame rearrangements. Part of the clones is not present; checked against another copy, under half of the missing clones reflect an unresolved V gene, and the others are unexplained. The sample has roughly 100,000 clones on record, roughly nine tenths of them singletons. The top ten constitute 6% of the sample. Material: peripheral blood. These receptors originate from a human donor in a cohort sampled during active COVID-19.

The chain has TRBV12-3 or TRBV12-4 and TRBJ2-2; 7 bases are shared with TRBD1. The junction had 6 bases not matched to a gene; V was cut back by 7 bases and J by 13 bases. The CDR3 totals 11 residues. The CDR3 region is CASTQGDLLFF. As DNA, the CDR3 is TGTGCCAGCACCCAGGGGGATTTGCTGTTTTTT.

The gene calls are TRBV6-2 or TRBV6-3 and TRBJ2-2, with D possibly being TRBD1 (6 bases). The CDR3 covers 14 residues. CDR1 and CDR2 from the germline V gene are MNHEY and SVGEGT. Trimming removed 5 bases at V and 3 bases at J, with 10 bases between. CDR3 protein: CASSPQGYTGELFF. The CDR3 coding sequence is TGTGCCAGCAGTCCCCAGGGGTACACCGGGGAGCTGTTTTTT.

The chain recombines TRBV6-5 with TRBJ2-1; D not certain. CDR1 is MNHEY and CDR2 is SVGAGI in the germline V gene. V shed 2 bases and J shed 12 bases, with 14 bases lying between them. The CDR3 runs 13 residues. The CDR3 nucleotides read TGTGCCAGCAGTTACACCGACTCCGCTGGGCAGTTCTTC. This translates into CASSYTDSAGQFF.

CDR3: CASSVAGEGYNEQFF. CDR3 in DNA: TGTGCCAGCAGCGTAGCGGGAGAGGGGTACAATGAGCAGTTCTTC. V and J are TRBV9 and TRBJ2-1, with D maybe TRBD2 (6 bases). With 0 bases removed from V and 4 bases from J, the gap between germline ends came to 11 bases. Germline V gene lookup returns CDR1 SGDLS and CDR2 YYNGEE. This CDR3 contains 15 residues.

This sequence joins TRBV3-1 (or the pseudogene TRBV3-2) and TRBJ1-5; no clear D. Trimming took off 0 bases at V and 6 bases at J, with 6 bases between the two ends. The CDR3 consists of 13 residues. Germline CDR1 LGHDT, CDR2 YNNKEL (reference sequence). Written as DNA, the CDR3 is TGTGCCAGCAGCCAAGATCGGGGTCAGCCCCAGCATTTT. Protein: CASSQDRGQPQHF.

The rearrangement links TRBV4-2 to TRBJ1-2, with a possible D match to TRBD1 (6 bases). Germline loops: CDR1 LGHNA, CDR2 YNFKEQ. V lost 3 bases, J lost 5 bases, and 19 bases lay in between. CDR3 size: 16 residues. The CDR3 protein is CASSQSVVGGGYGYTF. Here the CDR3 DNA reads TGTGCCAGCAGCCAGTCCGTCGTAGGGGGGGGGTATGGCTACACCTTC.

The chain is built from TRBV6-2 or TRBV6-3 and TRBJ1-2; D possibly corresponds to TRBD1 (5 bases). CDR1 and CDR2 from the germline V gene are MNHEY and SVGEGT. V lost 5 bases and J 6 bases, leaving 13 bases between the germline ends. The CDR3 length is 13 residues. CDR3 sequence (DNA): TGTGCCAGCAGTCAGGGATCGGGCGATGGCTACACCTTC. It is translated as CASSQGSGDGYTF.

This clone appeared a single time. The CDR3 nucleotides are TGTGCCAGTAGTATCTGGGGGCATTCTAGCACAGATACGCAGTATTTT. Amino acid sequence: CASSIWGHSSTDTQYF. This rearrangement joins TRBV19 to TRBJ2-3; weak D call: TRBD1 (6 bases). The CDR3 runs to 16 residues. Germline lookup yields CDR1 LNHDA and CDR2 SQIVND (reference sequence). Trimming removed 3 bases at V and 0 bases at J, with 13 bases between.

The chain is built from TRBV19 and TRBJ1-5; no clear D. Germline V CDR1 and CDR2: LNHDA, SQIVND (reference sequence). V was cut by 3 bases and J by 0 bases, with 6 bases left in between. This CDR3 spans 14 amino acids. In nucleotides, the CDR3 is TGTGCCAGTAGTATGGGCATTAGCAATCAGCCCCAGCATTTT. This translates into CASSMGISNQPQHF.

The chain has TRBV6-5 and TRBJ1-5, with D unclear. From germline, CDR1 is MNHEY and CDR2 SVGAGI. V was pared by 10 bases and J by 4 bases, with 11 bases between. This CDR3 region has 12 residues. In DNA, the CDR3 is TGTGCCACTAAGAGAGTAAATCAGCCCCAGCATTTT. Its protein product is CATKRVNQPQHF.

This clone appeared a single time. The chain recombines TRBV20-1 with TRBJ1-5; the D is unclear. Deletions cut 3 bases from V and 6 bases from J, with 15 bases between. The CDR3 consists of 14 residues. Germline V gene data show CDR1 as DFQATT and CDR2 as SNEGSKA (reference sequence). This CDR3 is CSASSAVVGQPQHF. The CDR3 bases are TGCAGTGCTAGTAGTGCGGTTGTGGGTCAGCCCCAGCATTTT.

The chain uses TRBV25-1 and TRBJ2-5; D is possibly TRBD2 (6 bases). Per the germline V gene, CDR1 is MGHDK and CDR2 is SYGVNS. CDR3 length: 13 residues. V dropped 8 bases and J dropped 7 bases, with 17 bases sitting between them. The CDR3 region is CASRASEVATQYF. The CDR3 nucleotides read TGTGCCAGCCGGGCTAGCGAGGTAGCGACCCAGTACTTC.

The chain uses TRBV11-3 and TRBJ2-5, with 7 bases fitting TRBD1. V gave up 5 bases and J gave up 5 bases; unmatched junction bases: 2. The CDR3 loop spans 12 amino acids. Germline values: CDR1 SGHNT, CDR2 YENEEA. CDR3 in amino acids: CASSPDRETQYF. The CDR3 coding sequence is TGTGCCAGCAGCCCGGACAGGGAGACCCAGTACTTC.

The rearrangement joins TRBV15 to TRBJ2-7; possible D gene TRBD1, 6 bases. Trimming removed 5 bases at V and 9 bases at J, with 17 bases between. There are 13 residues in the CDR3. CDR1 and CDR2 (germline): LNHNV, YYDKDF (reference sequence). DNA for the CDR3: TGTGCCACCAGCCCCACGTACAGGGCAGGGCAGTACTTC. Amino acid sequence: CATSPTYRAGQYF.

CDR3 residues: CASSPAGDTEAFF. Written as DNA, the CDR3 is TGTGCCAGCTCACCGGCGGGGGACACTGAAGCTTTCTTT. The chain combines TRBV18 with TRBJ1-1, with D possibly matching TRBD1 (5 bases). CDR3 length: 13 amino acids. V lost 3 bases, J lost 3 bases, and 8 bases lay in between. Germline V gene data show CDR1 as KGHSH and CDR2 as LQKENI. Complete variable domain (other parts from reference TRBV18 and TRBJ1-1): NAGVMQNPRHLVRRRGQEARLRCSPMKGHSHVYWYRQLPEEGLKFMVYLQKENIIDESGMPKERFSAEFPKEGPSILRIQQVVRGDSAAYFCASSPAGDTEAFFGQGTRLTVV.

V usage is TRBV5-6 and J usage is TRBJ1-1; 8 nucleotides match TRBD1. The CDR3 runs 14 residues. In germline, CDR1 is SGHDT, CDR2 YYEEEE. Trimming took 6 bases from V and 0 from J; bases not matched to a gene: 4. In DNA form, the CDR3 reads TGTGCCAGCACCCCGGGACAGGTGAACACTGAAGCTTTCTTT. It specifies CASTPGQVNTEAFF. Variable domain in full (rest from reference TRBV5-6 and TRBJ1-1): DAGVTQSPTHLIKTRGQQVTLRCSPKSGHDTVSWYQQALGQGPQFIFQYYEEEERQRGNFPDRFSGHQFPNYSSELNVNALLLGDSALYLCASTPGQVNTEAFFGQGTRLTVV.

This clone was recorded once. The genes are TRBV9 and TRBJ1-2; TRBD1 agrees at 10 bases. There are 15 residues in the CDR3. V lost 0 bases, J lost 4 bases, and 3 bases stayed unmatched. Germline values: CDR1 SGDLS, CDR2 YYNGEE. The CDR3: CASSVGGTGAYGYTF. The CDR3 DNA sequence: TGTGCCAGCAGCGTAGGGGGGACAGGGGCCTATGGCTACACCTTC.

The V gene is TRBV4-1, the J gene TRBJ1-1; unclear D gene. Germline CDR1 reads MGHRA; CDR2 reads YSYEKL. The germline V and J ends were trimmed by 1 base and 9 bases, with 15 bases remaining between them. The CDR3 spans 14 residues. The CDR3 is CASSQGERTFKAFF. The CDR3 coding sequence is TGCGCCAGCAGCCAAGGTGAAAGGACTTTTAAAGCTTTCTTT.

This sequence joins TRBV19 and TRBJ2-3; 7 nucleotides match TRBD1. CDR3 length: 14 residues. Losses at the gene ends were 3 bases for V and 4 bases for J; bases not matched to a gene: 4. The germline gives CDR1 LNHDA, CDR2 SQIVND (reference sequence). CDR3 loop: CASSMRTGPDTQYF. The CDR3 nucleotides read TGTGCCAGTAGTATGCGGACAGGCCCAGATACGCAGTATTTT.

This rearrangement joins TRBV11-2 to TRBJ2-2; D may be TRBD2 (7 bases). This CDR3 contains 16 residues. From germline, CDR1 is SGHAT and CDR2 FQNNGV. V lost 3 bases and J lost 7, with 18 bases in between. The CDR3 protein is CASSFFGAGAVGELFF. For the CDR3, the DNA is TGTGCCAGCAGCTTCTTCGGCGCGGGGGCGGTCGGGGAGCTGTTTTTT.

The gene calls are TRBV2 and TRBJ1-1, with a tentative D call TRBD1 (6 bases). Trimming removed 7 bases from V and 3 bases from J, with 15 bases in between. CDR3 size: 14 residues. Germline V gene sequence: CDR1 SNHLY, CDR2 FYNNEI. Here the CDR3 reads CASTPTGIYTEAFF. CDR3 DNA sequence: TGTGCCAGCACTCCCACAGGGATATACACTGAAGCTTTCTTT. The full variable domain, in which reference TRBV2 and TRBJ1-1 provide the parts outside the CDR3, is EPEVTQTPSHQVTQMGQEVILRCVPISNHLYFYWYRQILGQKVEFLVSFYNNEISEKSEIFDDQFSVERPDGSNFTLKIRSTKLEDSAMYFCASTPTGIYTEAFFGQGTRLTVV.

The V and J genes are TRBV6-5 and TRBJ2-1; 9 bases line up with TRBD1. Germline V gives CDR1 MNHEY, CDR2 SVGAGI. This CDR3 is built from 15 residues. V lost 6 bases and J lost 4; bases outside the gene matches: 7. The chain's CDR3 is CASRADRGPYNEQFF. The CDR3 DNA sequence: TGTGCCAGCAGAGCGGACAGGGGACCTTACAATGAGCAGTTCTTC.

The chain has TRBV7-2 and TRBJ1-2; D gene ambiguous. CDR3 length: 13 residues. V shed 1 base and J shed 6 bases, with 9 bases lying between them. Germline values: CDR1 SGHTA, CDR2 FQGNSA. The chain's CDR3 is CASSLVLPDGYTF. In DNA form, the CDR3 reads TGTGCCAGCAGCTTAGTACTTCCCGATGGCTACACCTTC.

This clone was counted once. J is TRBJ2-2 and V is TRBV13, with a tentative D call TRBD1 (5 bases). CDR3 length equals 16 residues. With 3 bases removed from V and 0 bases from J, the gap between germline ends came to 11 bases. Germline V gene lookup returns CDR1 PRHDT and CDR2 FYEKMQ (reference sequence). CDR3 nucleotides: TGTGCCAGCAGCTTTCAAGACAGCCCGAACACCGGGGAGCTGTTTTTT. Translation: CASSFQDSPNTGELFF.

J is TRBJ1-2 and V is TRBV7-2, with D possibly TRBD1 on 6 matching bases. The length of the CDR3 is 12 residues. Germline V CDR1 and CDR2: SGHTA, FQGNSA. The ends were cut back, 5 bases at V and 14 bases at J, with 18 bases in the middle. CDR3 sequence: CASSASQGKRTF. The CDR3 DNA sequence: TGTGCCAGCAGCGCAAGCCAGGGGAAGCGGACCTTC.

Only one count was recorded for this clone. CDR3 protein: CASSIIGQAKLDGYTF. The CDR3 bases are TGTGCCAGTAGTATCATCGGACAGGCAAAGTTGGATGGCTACACCTTC. The J gene is TRBJ1-2, the V gene TRBV19; 7 bases match TRBD1. Germline V gives CDR1 LNHDA, CDR2 SQIVND (reference sequence). The CDR3 spans 16 residues. V gave up 3 bases and J gave up 6 bases; unmatched junction bases: 13.